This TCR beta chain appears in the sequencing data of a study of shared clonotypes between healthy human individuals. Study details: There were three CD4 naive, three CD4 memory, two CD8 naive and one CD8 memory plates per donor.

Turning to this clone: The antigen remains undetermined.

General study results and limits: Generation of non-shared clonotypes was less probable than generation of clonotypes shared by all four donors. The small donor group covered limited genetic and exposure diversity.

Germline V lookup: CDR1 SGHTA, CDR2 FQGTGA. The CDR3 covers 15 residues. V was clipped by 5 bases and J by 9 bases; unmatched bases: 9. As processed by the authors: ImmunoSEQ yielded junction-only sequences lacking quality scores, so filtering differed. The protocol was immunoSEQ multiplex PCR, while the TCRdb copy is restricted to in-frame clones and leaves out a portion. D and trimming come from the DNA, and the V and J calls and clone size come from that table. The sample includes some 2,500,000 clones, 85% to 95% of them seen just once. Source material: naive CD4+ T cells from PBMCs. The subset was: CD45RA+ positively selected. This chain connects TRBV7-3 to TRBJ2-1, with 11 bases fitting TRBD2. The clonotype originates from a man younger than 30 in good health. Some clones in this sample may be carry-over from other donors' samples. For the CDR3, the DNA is TGTGCCAGCAGCCACACTAGCGGGAGTATGGGTGAGCAGTTCTTC. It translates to CASSHTSGSMGEQFF.